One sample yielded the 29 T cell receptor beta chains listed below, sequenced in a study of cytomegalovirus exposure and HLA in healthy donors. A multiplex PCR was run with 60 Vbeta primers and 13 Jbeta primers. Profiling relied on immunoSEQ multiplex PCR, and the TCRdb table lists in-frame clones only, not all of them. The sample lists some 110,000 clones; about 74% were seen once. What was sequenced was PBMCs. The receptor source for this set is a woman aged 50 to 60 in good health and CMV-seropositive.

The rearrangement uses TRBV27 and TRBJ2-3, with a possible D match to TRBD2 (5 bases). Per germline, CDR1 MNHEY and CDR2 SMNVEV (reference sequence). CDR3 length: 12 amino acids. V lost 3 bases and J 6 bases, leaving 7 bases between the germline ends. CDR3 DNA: TGTGCCAGCAGTTTCGGCGGGGATACGCAGTATTTT. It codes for CASSFGGDTQYF.

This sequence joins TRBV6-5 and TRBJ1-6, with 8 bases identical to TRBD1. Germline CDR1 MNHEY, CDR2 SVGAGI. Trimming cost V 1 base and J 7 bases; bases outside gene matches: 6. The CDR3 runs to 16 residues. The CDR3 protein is CASSYFGQGGNSPLHF. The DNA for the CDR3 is TGTGCCAGCAGTTACTTCGGACAGGGAGGAAATTCACCCCTCCACTTT.

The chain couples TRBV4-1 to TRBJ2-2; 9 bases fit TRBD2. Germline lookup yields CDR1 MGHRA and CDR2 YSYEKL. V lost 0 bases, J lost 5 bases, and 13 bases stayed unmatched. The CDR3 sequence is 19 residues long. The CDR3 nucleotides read TGCGCCAGCAGCCAAGATGAGTACCGGGCTAGCGGGGAGACCGGGGAGCTGTTTTTT. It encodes CASSQDEYRASGETGELFF.

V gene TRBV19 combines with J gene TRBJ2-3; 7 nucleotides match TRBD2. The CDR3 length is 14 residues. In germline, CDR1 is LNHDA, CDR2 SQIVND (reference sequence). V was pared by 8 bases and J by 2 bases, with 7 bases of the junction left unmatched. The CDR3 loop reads CASGRGTSTDTQYF. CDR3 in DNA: TGTGCCAGTGGGCGGGGGACCTCCACAGATACGCAGTATTTT.

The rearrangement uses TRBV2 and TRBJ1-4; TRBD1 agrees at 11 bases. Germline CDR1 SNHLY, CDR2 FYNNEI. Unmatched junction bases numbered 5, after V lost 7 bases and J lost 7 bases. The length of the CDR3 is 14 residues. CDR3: CASTRGQGGEKLFF. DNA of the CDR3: TGTGCCAGCACTCGGGGACAGGGGGGTGAAAAACTGTTTTTT.

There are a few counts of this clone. Here the CDR3 reads CASSYDGSPPPDTQYF. CDR3 bases: TGTGCCAGCAGTTATGACGGGAGTCCTCCGCCAGATACGCAGTATTTT. This sequence joins TRBV6-5 and TRBJ2-3, with a possible D match to TRBD2 (6 bases). CDR1 and CDR2 (germline): MNHEY, SVGAGI. This CDR3 contains 16 residues. V dropped 3 bases and J dropped 4 bases, with 17 bases sitting between them.

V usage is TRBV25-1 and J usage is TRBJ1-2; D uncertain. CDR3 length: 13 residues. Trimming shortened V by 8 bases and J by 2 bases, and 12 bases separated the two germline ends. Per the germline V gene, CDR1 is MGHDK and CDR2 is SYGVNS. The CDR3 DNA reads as TGTGCCAGCGGCTCGACACAGAACTATGGCTACACCTTC. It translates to CASGSTQNYGYTF.

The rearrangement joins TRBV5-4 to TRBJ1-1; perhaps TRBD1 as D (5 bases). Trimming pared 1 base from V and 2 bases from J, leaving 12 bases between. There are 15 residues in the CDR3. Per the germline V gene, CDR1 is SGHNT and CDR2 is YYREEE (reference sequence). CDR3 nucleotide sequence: TGTGCCAGCAGCTTGTCAGCAGGGTCAAACACTGAAGCTTTCTTT. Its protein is CASSLSAGSNTEAFF.

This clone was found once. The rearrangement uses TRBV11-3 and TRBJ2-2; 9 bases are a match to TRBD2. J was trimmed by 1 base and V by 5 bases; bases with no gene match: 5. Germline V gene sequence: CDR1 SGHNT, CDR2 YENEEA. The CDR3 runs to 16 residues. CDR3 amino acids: CASSINSGGNTGELFF. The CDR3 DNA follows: TGTGCCAGCAGCATAAATAGCGGGGGGAACACCGGGGAGCTGTTTTTT.

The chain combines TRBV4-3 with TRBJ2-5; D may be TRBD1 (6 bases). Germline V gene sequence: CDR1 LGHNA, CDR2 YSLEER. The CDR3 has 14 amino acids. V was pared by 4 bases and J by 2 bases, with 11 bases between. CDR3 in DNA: TGCGCCAGCAGCCGGGGGCACAGGCAAGAGACCCAGTACTTC. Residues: CASSRGHRQETQYF.

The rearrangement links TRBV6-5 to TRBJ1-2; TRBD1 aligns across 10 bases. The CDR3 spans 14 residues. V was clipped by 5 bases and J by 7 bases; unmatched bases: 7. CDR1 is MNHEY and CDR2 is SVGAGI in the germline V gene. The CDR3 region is CASSPGQGVGGYTF. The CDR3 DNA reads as TGTGCCAGCAGTCCCGGACAGGGGGTAGGTGGCTACACCTTC.

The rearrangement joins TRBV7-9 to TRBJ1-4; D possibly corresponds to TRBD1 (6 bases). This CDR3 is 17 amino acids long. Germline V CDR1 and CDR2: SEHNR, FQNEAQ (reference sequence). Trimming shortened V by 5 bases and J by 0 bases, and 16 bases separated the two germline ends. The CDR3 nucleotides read TGTGCCAGCAGCACCGCCGGGACACCAGCAACTAATGAAAAACTGTTTTTT. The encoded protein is CASSTAGTPATNEKLFF.

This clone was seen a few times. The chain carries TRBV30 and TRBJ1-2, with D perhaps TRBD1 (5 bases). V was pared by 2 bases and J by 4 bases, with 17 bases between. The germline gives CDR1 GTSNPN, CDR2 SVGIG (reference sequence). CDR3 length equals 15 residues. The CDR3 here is CAWSWGRGVGYGYTF. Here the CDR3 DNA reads TGTGCCTGGAGTTGGGGGAGGGGAGTCGGCTATGGCTACACCTTC.

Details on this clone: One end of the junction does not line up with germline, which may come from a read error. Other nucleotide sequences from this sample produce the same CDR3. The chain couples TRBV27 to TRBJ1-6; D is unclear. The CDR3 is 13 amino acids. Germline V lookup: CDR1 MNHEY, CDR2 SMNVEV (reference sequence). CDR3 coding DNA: TGTGCCGCAAGGAGTCACGGAGATTCGCCCCTCCACTTT. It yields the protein CAARSHGDSPLHF.

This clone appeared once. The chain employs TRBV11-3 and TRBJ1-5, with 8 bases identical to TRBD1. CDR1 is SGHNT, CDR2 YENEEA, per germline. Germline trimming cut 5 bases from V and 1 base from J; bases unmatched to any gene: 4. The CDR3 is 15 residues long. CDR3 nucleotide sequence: TGTGCCAGCAGCGACGGACAGGGCAGCAATCAGCCCCAGCATTTT. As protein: CASSDGQGSNQPQHF.

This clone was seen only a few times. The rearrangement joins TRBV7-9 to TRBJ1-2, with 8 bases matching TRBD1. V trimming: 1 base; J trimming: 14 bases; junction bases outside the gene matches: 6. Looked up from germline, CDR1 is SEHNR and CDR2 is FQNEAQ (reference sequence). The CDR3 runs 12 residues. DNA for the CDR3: TGTGCCAGCAGCTTAGAAGACAGGGGTCATACCTTC. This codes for CASSLEDRGHTF.

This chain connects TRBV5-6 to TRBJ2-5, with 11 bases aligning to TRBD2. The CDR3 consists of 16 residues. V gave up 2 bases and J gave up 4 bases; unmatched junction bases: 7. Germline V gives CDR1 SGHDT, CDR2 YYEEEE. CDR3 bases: TGTGCCAGCAGCTTTAGCGGGGGGGCCCCAAGAGAGACCCAGTACTTC. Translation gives CASSFSGGAPRETQYF. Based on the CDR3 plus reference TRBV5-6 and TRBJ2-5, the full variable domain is DAGVTQSPTHLIKTRGQQVTLRCSPKSGHDTVSWYQQALGQGPQFIFQYYEEEERQRGNFPDRFSGHQFPNYSSELNVNALLLGDSALYLCASSFSGGAPRETQYFGPGTRLLVL.

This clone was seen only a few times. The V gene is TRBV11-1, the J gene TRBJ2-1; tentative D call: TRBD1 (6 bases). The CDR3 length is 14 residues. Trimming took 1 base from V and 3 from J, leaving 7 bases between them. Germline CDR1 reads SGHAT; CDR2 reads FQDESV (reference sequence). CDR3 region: CASSLGTDYNEQFF. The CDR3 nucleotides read TGTGCCAGCAGCTTAGGGACAGACTACAATGAGCAGTTCTTC.

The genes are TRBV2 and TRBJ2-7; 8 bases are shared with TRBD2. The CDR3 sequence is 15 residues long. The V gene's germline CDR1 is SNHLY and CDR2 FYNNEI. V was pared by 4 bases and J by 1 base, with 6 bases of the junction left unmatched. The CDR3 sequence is CASSGQRGTSYEQYF. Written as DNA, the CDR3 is TGTGCCAGCAGTGGGCAGCGGGGGACTTCCTACGAGCAGTACTTC.

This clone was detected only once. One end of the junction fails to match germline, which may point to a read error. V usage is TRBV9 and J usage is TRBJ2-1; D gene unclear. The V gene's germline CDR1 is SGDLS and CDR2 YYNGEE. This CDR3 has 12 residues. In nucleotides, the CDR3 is TGTGCCAGCAGCGTAGTTAGCAATGTGCAGTTCTTC. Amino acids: CASSVVSNVQFF.

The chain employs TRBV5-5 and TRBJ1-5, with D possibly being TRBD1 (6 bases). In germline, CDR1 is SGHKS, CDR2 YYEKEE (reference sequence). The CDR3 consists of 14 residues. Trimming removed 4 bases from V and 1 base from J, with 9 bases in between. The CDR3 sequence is CASSPGQSNQPQHF. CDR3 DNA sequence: TGTGCCAGCAGCCCCGGACAGAGCAATCAGCCCCAGCATTTT.

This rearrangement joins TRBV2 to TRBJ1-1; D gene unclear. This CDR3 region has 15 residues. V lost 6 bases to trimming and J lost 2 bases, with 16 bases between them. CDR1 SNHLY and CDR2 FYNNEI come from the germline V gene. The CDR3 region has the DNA TGTGCCAGCAGCGAGCAAGCTAACAGCAACACTGAAGCTTTCTTT. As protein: CASSEQANSNTEAFF.

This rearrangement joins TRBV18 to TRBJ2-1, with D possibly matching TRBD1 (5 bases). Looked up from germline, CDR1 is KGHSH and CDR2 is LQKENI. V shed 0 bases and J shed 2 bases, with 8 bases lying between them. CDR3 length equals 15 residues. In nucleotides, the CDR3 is TGTGCCAGCTCACCACCCAGGGTCCCCTACAATGAGCAGTTCTTC. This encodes CASSPPRVPYNEQFF.

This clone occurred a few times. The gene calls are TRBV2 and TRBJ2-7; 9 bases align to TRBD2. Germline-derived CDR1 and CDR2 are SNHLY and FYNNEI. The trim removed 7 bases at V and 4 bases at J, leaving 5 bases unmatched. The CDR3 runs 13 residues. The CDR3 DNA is TGTGCCAGCAAGCGGGGGGCACCTTACGAGCAGTACTTC. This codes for CASKRGAPYEQYF.

The CDR3 loop reads CASRGQGYFTGELFF. The CDR3, as DNA: TGTGCCAGCAGAGGACAGGGGTATTTCACCGGGGAGCTGTTTTTT. The genes are TRBV2 and TRBJ2-2; 9 nucleotides align to TRBD1. The CDR3 totals 15 residues. Germline CDR1 and CDR2: SNHLY and FYNNEI. J lost 4 bases, V lost 6 bases, and 6 bases had no gene match. Full variable domain (remainder filled in from reference TRBV2 and TRBJ2-2): EPEVTQTPSHQVTQMGQEVILRCVPISNHLYFYWYRQILGQKVEFLVSFYNNEISEKSEIFDDQFSVERPDGSNFTLKIRSTKLEDSAMYFCASRGQGYFTGELFFGEGSRLTVL.

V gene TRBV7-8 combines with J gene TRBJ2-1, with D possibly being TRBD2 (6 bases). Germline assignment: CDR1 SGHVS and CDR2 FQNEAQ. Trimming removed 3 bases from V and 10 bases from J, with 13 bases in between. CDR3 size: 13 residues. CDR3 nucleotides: TGTGCCAGCAGCTTGGGACTTTCCCCGGAGCAGTTCTTC. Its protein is CASSLGLSPEQFF.

The CDR3 reads CASSAGLLSEQYF. The CDR3 DNA sequence: TGTGCCAGCAGTGCGGGACTCCTCTCCGAGCAGTACTTC. The genes are TRBV7-8 and TRBJ2-7; the D gene is possibly TRBD2 (6 bases). The CDR3 totals 13 residues. CDR1 and CDR2 from the germline V gene are SGHVS and FQNEAQ. Trimming left V 6 bases short and J 6 bases short, with 15 bases between.

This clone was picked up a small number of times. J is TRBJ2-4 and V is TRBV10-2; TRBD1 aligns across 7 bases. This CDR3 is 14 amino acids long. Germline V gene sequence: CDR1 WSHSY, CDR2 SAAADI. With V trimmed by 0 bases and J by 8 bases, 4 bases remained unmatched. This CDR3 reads CASSESRGRHIQYF. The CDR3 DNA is TGCGCCAGCAGTGAGTCGAGGGGGCGGCACATTCAGTACTTC.

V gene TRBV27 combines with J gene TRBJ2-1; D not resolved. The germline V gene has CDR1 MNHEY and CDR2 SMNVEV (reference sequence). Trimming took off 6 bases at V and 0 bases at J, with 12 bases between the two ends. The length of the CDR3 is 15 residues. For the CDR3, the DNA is TGTGCCAGCAGCAACTCATTAAGCTCCTACAATGAGCAGTTCTTC. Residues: CASSNSLSSYNEQFF.